This T cell receptor beta chain comes out of a study of cytomegalovirus exposure and HLA in healthy donors (dated by TCRdb to the late 2010s). Context from the whole study: According to a later analysis, one platform produced both the 110 or so validation repertoires and the 720 or so repertoires of the first cohort. The study aimed to test whether signatures of past pathogen exposure could be identified by cataloging public T cell receptors. In addition to the first cohort of 666 subjects, a separate validation cohort of approximately 130 different subjects was used. The study combined high-throughput TCR immunosequencing, statistical association of individual TCRs with disease status, and machine learning to predict cytomegalovirus infection status.

General conclusions and limits of the study: Three of the identified cytomegalovirus-associated TCR beta chains were confirmed in vitro to be specific for cytomegalovirus antigens. All 120 or so repertoires were used to score co-occurrence in the validation cohort in a later analysis, because that analysis had no HLA typing for the cohort. While some public TCRs were present in many individuals, most TCR sequences turned up only very rarely across donors. In a later analysis, TCRs clustered in the first cohort were found to also tend to co-occur in the 100 to 150 validation repertoires, with 90% to 95% of cluster scores above 0. The authors suggested that the approach could potentially be generalized to other disease states and immunological phenotypes. In the study, approximately 160 TCR beta chains were listed as associated with cytomegalovirus. Cytomegalovirus status was reported to be diagnosed by the classifier with high specificity and sensitivity in both the original and validation cohorts.

Trimming costs V 4 bases and J 11 bases, and their ends lie 14 bases apart. The CDR3, from cysteine to phenylalanine, totals 12 residues. Only the CDR3 portion is preserved as DNA: 36 bases, with reading frame beginning at the first base. As encoded in the germline V gene (reference sequence), CDR1 is MNHNY while CDR2 is SVGAGI. Separate from the roughly 700-subject first cohort, the validation cohort of 120 subjects was the group to which the donors belonged. Libraries were constructed by the immunoSEQ multiplex PCR assay. The authors' pipeline ran thus. A statistical classification framework was built for diagnosing cytomegalovirus status from the catalog of TCR beta chain sequences. Entries here come from immuneACCESS through TCRdb and include only in-frame sequences with V and J called. Some clones fail to appear in such tables; in the studies checked, an unresolved V gene covers under half of the shortfall, and the cause of the remainder is unknown. For V, J and clone size, that table is used; D and trimming come from the DNA. The sample includes about 130,000 clones, with roughly 89% observed a single time. 0.95% to 1.5% of the sample comes from the top ten.

Comments on this clone: This clone's antigen is unknown. The sample holds no much larger clone one base away, and base qualities are not on file.

In this chain, TRBV6-6 is recombined with TRBJ1-1; D gene: possibly TRBD1, on 6 matching bases. Sequenced input: PBMCs. The receptor was isolated from a woman between 18 and 29 years old in good health and CMV-seronegative. CDR3 sequence: CASSLGKGEAFF. The DNA sequence follows: TGTGCCAGCAGTTTAGGCAAGGGGGAGGCTTTCTTT.